The 10 T cell receptor beta chains in this list originate from one sample, sequenced in a study of CD8+ T cells in alopecia areata (dated by TCRdb to 2016 to 2018). The sample's time point, from its label and the paper: about 5 months on oral tofacitinib. The meaning of the sample's treatment or condition label: oral pan-JAK inhibitor, 5-10 mg twice daily. Receptor amplification or capture employed the immunoSEQ multiplex PCR assay. RNA was extracted from all samples and reverse transcribed into cDNA as template for TCR sequencing. Imported from immuneACCESS, the table was reduced by TCRdb to in-frame sequences with V and J called. These copies leave out some clones; in studies compared against another copy, an unresolved V gene accounts for under half, and the cause of the remainder is not known. For this sample there are around 110,000 clones; 84% appear just once. The ten largest clones add up to roughly a quarter of the sample.

The input for sequencing was CD8+ T cells sorted from blood, taken at week 24, from a patient treated with tofacitinib. Source of these receptors: a human donor with alopecia areata.

The chain links TRBV29-1 to TRBJ2-3; D might be TRBD2 (6 bases). Per germline, CDR1 SQVTM and CDR2 ANQGSEA. The V end was cut by 4 bases, the J end by 8 bases, with 7 bases between. This CDR3 is built from 10 residues. CDR3 region: CSVVGGTQYF. In DNA, the CDR3 is TGCAGCGTTGTGGGAGGTACGCAGTATTTT.

The J gene is TRBJ2-7, the V gene TRBV27, with 8 bases aligning to TRBD2. The CDR3 is 13 amino acids. Trimming cost V 5 bases and J 3 bases; bases outside gene matches: 3. Germline CDR1 and CDR2: MNHEY and SMNVEV (reference sequence). CDR3 DNA sequence: TGTGCCAGCAGTCACGGGGGGGGCTACGAGCAGTACTTC. The encoded protein is CASSHGGGYEQYF.

The V and J genes are TRBV15 and TRBJ2-4; 7 nucleotides match TRBD1. The CDR3 runs to 17 residues. Trimming removed 4 bases from V and 0 bases from J; junction bases left unmatched: 9. The germline V gene encodes CDR1 LNHNV and CDR2 YYDKDF (reference sequence). The CDR3 bases are TGTGCCACCAGCACGGGGACAGTCAACTTAGCCAAAAACATTCAGTACTTC. Its translation: CATSTGTVNLAKNIQYF.

V gene TRBV10-3 combines with J gene TRBJ2-1; TRBD2 might be the D (5 bases). The CDR3 covers 12 residues. Trimming cost V 10 bases and J 10 bases, with 17 bases left between them. CDR1 ENHRY and CDR2 SYGVKD come from the germline V gene. The chain's CDR3 is CASFGPPGEQFF. In DNA, the CDR3 is TGTGCCAGCTTTGGGCCGCCGGGAGAGCAGTTCTTC.

The chain links TRBV11-2 to TRBJ2-7; 7 nucleotides match TRBD1. The CDR3 extends over 13 amino acids. Trimming took 6 bases from V and 4 from J; bases not matched to a gene: 6. The germline V gene has CDR1 SGHAT and CDR2 FQNNGV. The CDR3 DNA reads as TGTGCCAGCAGGGAAACAGGGGCTTACGAGCAGTACTTC. This codes for CASRETGAYEQYF.

Here the CDR3 reads CASSFTGGAGDEQFF. In DNA, the CDR3 is TGTGCCAGCAGCTTCACAGGGGGCGCTGGCGATGAGCAGTTCTTC. This chain links TRBV7-3 with TRBJ2-1, with 9 bases fitting TRBD1. Trimming at V came to 3 bases and at J to 8 bases, leaving 8 bases not matched to a gene. This CDR3 has 15 amino acids. CDR1 is SGHTA, CDR2 FQGTGA, per germline.

This chain joins TRBV29-1 and TRBJ1-2, with 7 bases that match TRBD1. This CDR3 region has 14 residues. CDR1 SQVTM and CDR2 ANQGSEA come from the germline V gene. J gave up 4 bases and V 5 bases, and 10 bases lay outside the gene matches. The DNA of the CDR3 is TGCAGCGTTAAGGGGGCAGGGTGGGGCTATGGCTACACCTTC. Encoded protein: CSVKGAGWGYGYTF.

The chain links TRBV6-5 to TRBJ2-7; 7 bases align to TRBD1. The length of the CDR3 is 13 residues. After removal of 3 bases from V and 5 bases from J, the junction contained 4 bases not matched to a gene. The V gene's germline CDR1 is MNHEY and CDR2 SVGAGI. Written as DNA, the CDR3 is TGTGCCAGCAGTTATGGACAGGAGGACGAGCAGTACTTC. This sequence encodes CASSYGQEDEQYF.

This rearrangement joins TRBV27 to TRBJ2-7; no definite D call. The CDR3 loop spans 12 amino acids. Trimming left V 6 bases short and J 0 bases short, with 6 bases between. Germline assignment: CDR1 MNHEY and CDR2 SMNVEV (reference sequence). CDR3 in amino acids: CASRDISYEQYF. Written as DNA, the CDR3 is TGTGCCAGCAGAGACATCTCCTACGAGCAGTACTTC.

V usage is TRBV5-1 and J usage is TRBJ1-1; tentatively, D is TRBD1 (6 bases). V lost 0 bases to trimming and J lost 6 bases, with 9 bases between them. Germline V lookup: CDR1 SGHRS, CDR2 YFSETQ. The CDR3 is made up of 13 amino acids. CDR3 amino acids: CASSLVTGPEAFF. CDR3 nucleotides: TGCGCCAGCAGCTTGGTGACAGGACCTGAAGCTTTCTTT.